These 25 T cell receptor beta chains came from one sample sequenced in a study of control samples from healthy donors and cancer patients. Sequencing was performed with immunoSEQ multiplex PCR; in TCRdb, only in-frame clones are kept and a portion is missing. There are 65,000 to 90,000 clones in the sample; about 94% occur only once, and 2.5% to 3% lies in the top ten. The specimen sequenced was blood. The receptors originated from a woman in her 30s in good health.

The V and J genes are TRBV4-1 and TRBJ1-2; D ambiguous. Germline values: CDR1 MGHRA, CDR2 YSYEKL. Trimming removed 0 bases at V and 9 bases at J, with 17 bases between. The CDR3 runs to 15 residues. CDR3 coding DNA: TGCGCCAGCAGCCAAGATCTTCTGGTCTTCTCGAGCTACACCTTC. Translated: CASSQDLLVFSSYTF.

The chain recombines TRBV5-1 with TRBJ1-1; TRBD1 aligns across 7 bases. The V gene end was trimmed by 2 bases and the J gene end by 3 bases; junction bases not matched to a gene: 13. This CDR3 has 17 amino acids. Germline assignment: CDR1 SGHRS and CDR2 YFSETQ. DNA of the CDR3: TGCGCCAGCAGCTTAAGGGGAGGGGGCAGTCAACACACTGAAGCTTTCTTT. It codes for CASSLRGGGSQHTEAFF.

The chain combines TRBV7-2 with TRBJ1-3, with unresolved D. Germline CDR1 SGHTA, CDR2 FQGNSA. Trimming took 2 bases from V and 4 from J, leaving 18 bases between them. CDR3 length: 17 amino acids. The CDR3 here is CASSLFAILGLGNTIYF. The CDR3 bases are TGTGCCAGCAGCTTATTCGCGATTCTTGGGTTGGGAAACACCATATATTTT.

V gene TRBV27 combines with J gene TRBJ2-7, with a tentative D call TRBD1 (6 bases). The CDR3 is made up of 14 amino acids. The germline gives CDR1 MNHEY, CDR2 SMNVEV (reference sequence). The V and J ends lost 6 bases and 6 bases respectively, with 18 bases between them. CDR3 region: CASSRQVTLTEQYF. Here the CDR3 DNA reads TGTGCCAGCAGCCGACAGGTGACCCTTACCGAGCAGTACTTC.

The J gene is TRBJ1-5, the V gene TRBV30, with D maybe TRBD1 (5 bases). V shed 0 bases and J shed 3 bases, with 9 bases lying between them. The CDR3 covers 14 residues. In germline, CDR1 is GTSNPN, CDR2 SVGIG (reference sequence). The CDR3 is CAWSVGTINQPQHF. The CDR3 nucleotides are TGTGCCTGGAGTGTAGGGACTATCAATCAGCCCCAGCATTTT.

This chain connects TRBV9 to TRBJ2-2, with D hard to call. Deletions cut 0 bases from V and 7 bases from J, with 10 bases between. Germline lookup yields CDR1 SGDLS and CDR2 YYNGEE. This CDR3 comprises 14 residues. CDR3: CASSVVVGHGELFF. The CDR3 nucleotides are TGTGCCAGCAGCGTAGTTGTAGGGCACGGGGAGCTGTTTTTT. The full variable domain, rest sourced from reference TRBV9 and TRBJ2-2, is DSGVTQTPKHLITATGQRVTLRCSPRSGDLSVYWYQQSLDQGLQFLIQYYNGEERAKGNILERFSAQQFPDLHSELNLSSLELGDSALYFCASSVVVGHGELFFGEGSRLTVL.

With respect to this clone: The junction departs from germline at one end; a sequencing error may be responsible. The V call is TRBV24-1, the J call TRBJ1-2; TRBD1 matches 7 bases. This CDR3 has 15 amino acids. Germline-derived CDR1 and CDR2 are KGHDR and SFDVKD. The CDR3 sequence is CATSGGSTGNSGYTF. CDR3 DNA: TGTGCCACCAGTGGCGGGTCGACAGGGAACTCTGGCTACACCTTC.

The CDR3 sequence: CASSQVGTGSMNTEAFF. The CDR3 bases are TGTGCCAGCAGCCAAGTTGGGACAGGGAGCATGAACACTGAAGCTTTCTTT. The chain uses TRBV4-2 and TRBJ1-1, with 9 bases lining up with TRBD1. With V trimmed by 1 base and J by 0 bases, 6 bases remained unmatched. Germline CDR1 reads LGHNA; CDR2 reads YNFKEQ. This CDR3 has 17 amino acids.

This clone showed up just once. The V gene is TRBV19, the J gene TRBJ1-1; 7 nucleotides agree with TRBD1. CDR1 LNHDA and CDR2 SQIVND come from the germline V gene (reference sequence). Trimming took 4 bases from V and 1 from J; bases not matched to a gene: 6. CDR3 length: 15 amino acids. The CDR3 coding sequence is TGTGCCAGTAGTACCAGGGGGGGAAGGAACACTGAAGCTTTCTTT. Encoded protein: CASSTRGGRNTEAFF.

V gene TRBV30 combines with J gene TRBJ1-1, with 9 bases fitting TRBD1. The CDR3 consists of 15 residues. Germline V gene data show CDR1 as GTSNPN and CDR2 as SVGIG (reference sequence). J was trimmed by 0 bases and V by 7 bases; bases with no gene match: 9. The CDR3 DNA sequence: TGTGCCTCGAGGCGGGACAGGGCTATGAACACTGAAGCTTTCTTT. This translates into CASRRDRAMNTEAFF. Full variable domain (outside the CDR3, taken from reference TRBV30 and TRBJ1-1): SQTIHQWPATLVQPVGSPLSLECTVEGTSNPNLYWYRQAAGRGLQLLFYSVGIGQISSEVPQNLSASRPQDRQFILSSKKLLLSDSGFYLCASRRDRAMNTEAFFGQGTRLTVV.

The chain recombines TRBV10-1 with TRBJ1-3; 8 nucleotides align to TRBD1. The V gene's germline CDR1 is WNHNN and CDR2 SYGVQD (reference sequence). This CDR3 is 14 amino acids long. V shed 6 bases, J shed 0 bases, and the junction held 1 base outside the gene matches. The CDR3: CASSGTGSGNTIYF. CDR3 in DNA: TGCGCCAGCAGCGGGACAGGCTCTGGAAACACCATATATTTT.

With regard to this clone: Sequence at one end of the junction differs from germline and may be a read error. V is TRBV6-5 and J is TRBJ1-1; D gene unclear. The germline V gene encodes CDR1 MNHEY and CDR2 SVGAGI. This CDR3 has 12 residues. The CDR3 spells CASGRMNAEAFF. The DNA for the CDR3 is TGTGCCAGCGGCAGGATGAACGCTGAAGCTTTCTTT.

The rearrangement uses TRBV3-1 (or the pseudogene TRBV3-2) and TRBJ1-1; maybe TRBD1 (5 bases). Trimming took off 4 bases at V and 8 bases at J, with 11 bases between the two ends. The CDR3 is 12 amino acids. The germline V gene has CDR1 LGHDT and CDR2 YNNKEL (reference sequence). CDR3 sequence (DNA): TGTGCCAGCAGCCGGGGCAGCTTAGAAGCTTTCTTT. Residues: CASSRGSLEAFF.

The chain combines TRBV24-1 with TRBJ1-1; D is possibly TRBD1 (6 bases). Trimming removed 1 base from V and 10 bases from J, with 12 bases in between. The germline gives CDR1 KGHDR, CDR2 SFDVKD. This CDR3 region has 13 residues. The chain's CDR3 is CATSDFLGHIAFF. The CDR3 bases are TGTGCCACCAGTGATTTTTTGGGACACATAGCTTTCTTT.

The V gene is TRBV7-9, the J gene TRBJ1-2; TRBD1 aligns across 9 bases. CDR1 is SEHNR and CDR2 is FQNEAQ in the germline V gene (reference sequence). The CDR3 sequence is 17 residues long. Trimming took 5 bases from V and 0 from J; bases not matched to a gene: 10. The CDR3 bases are TGTGCCAGCAGCCCCGGGACAGGGATAACTCCTAACTATGGCTACACCTTC. Translating gives CASSPGTGITPNYGYTF.

This clone occurred a few times. In nucleotides, the CDR3 is TGTGCCAGCAGCGGAACAGGGTACGGGGGTGAAAAACTGTTTTTT. It codes for CASSGTGYGGEKLFF. This sequence joins TRBV9 and TRBJ1-4, with D tentatively TRBD1 (6 bases). V was shortened by 3 bases and J by 7 bases, with 16 bases between the two germline ends. CDR1 and CDR2 (germline): SGDLS, YYNGEE. This CDR3 is 15 amino acids long. The full variable domain, in which reference TRBV9 and TRBJ1-4 provide the parts outside the CDR3, is DSGVTQTPKHLITATGQRVTLRCSPRSGDLSVYWYQQSLDQGLQFLIQYYNGEERAKGNILERFSAQQFPDLHSELNLSSLELGDSALYFCASSGTGYGGEKLFFGSGTQLSVL.

The chain is built from TRBV6-6 and TRBJ1-3; TRBD1 might be the D (5 bases). The CDR3 contains 16 residues. CDR1 and CDR2 from the germline V gene are MNHNY and SVGAGI (reference sequence). Trimming cost V 5 bases and J 2 bases, with 16 bases left between them. CDR3 region: CASSTHTDRTGNTIYF. In nucleotides, the CDR3 is TGTGCCAGCAGTACCCACACCGACAGAACTGGAAACACCATATATTTT.

V and J are TRBV6-5 and TRBJ2-6, with D perhaps matching TRBD1 or TRBD2 (5 bases each). V was shortened by 4 bases and J by 4 bases, with 11 bases between the two germline ends. This CDR3 comprises 15 residues. Germline CDR1 and CDR2: MNHEY and SVGAGI. CDR3 DNA sequence: TGTGCCAGCAGTTTCAGGGAGTCCGGGGCCAACGTCCTGACTTTC. Translating it yields CASSFRESGANVLTF.

In its sample, this clone was seen once. The chain uses TRBV27 and TRBJ1-2; perhaps TRBD1 as D (5 bases). Per germline, CDR1 MNHEY and CDR2 SMNVEV (reference sequence). The CDR3 is 13 amino acids. V dropped 2 bases and J dropped 11 bases, with 15 bases sitting between them. CDR3 in amino acids: CASSLNERGGYTF. Here the CDR3 DNA reads TGTGCCAGCAGTTTAAACGAGAGGGGCGGGTACACCTTC.

The chain carries TRBV5-8 and TRBJ2-7, with D tentatively TRBD1 (6 bases). V was shortened by 5 bases and J by 3 bases, with 15 bases between the two germline ends. This CDR3 is 14 amino acids long. Germline V lookup: CDR1 SGHTS, CDR2 YDEGEE. The CDR3 DNA follows: TGTGCCAGCAGGCAAATGGACAGAAACTACGAGCAGTACTTC. The encoded protein is CASRQMDRNYEQYF.

V usage is TRBV11-2 and J usage is TRBJ2-1; 10 bases are shared with TRBD2. CDR1 and CDR2 (germline): SGHAT, FQNNGV. With V trimmed by 4 bases and J by 4 bases, 7 bases remained unmatched. The CDR3 sequence is 16 residues long. CDR3: CASSSRTSGIYNEQFF. The DNA of the CDR3 is TGTGCCAGCAGCTCGAGGACTAGCGGAATTTACAATGAGCAGTTCTTC.

This clone came up once. The rearrangement uses TRBV4-1 and TRBJ2-5, with TRBD1 identical over 7 bases. Per germline, CDR1 MGHRA and CDR2 YSYEKL. V trimming: 0 bases; J trimming: 2 bases; junction bases outside the gene matches: 0. The CDR3 loop spans 14 amino acids. The CDR3 is CASSQEDRQETQYF. Here the CDR3 DNA reads TGCGCCAGCAGCCAAGAGGACAGGCAAGAGACCCAGTACTTC.

The chain joins TRBV20-1 to TRBJ1-1, with unresolved D. The germline V gene encodes CDR1 DFQATT and CDR2 SNEGSKA (reference sequence). The CDR3 has 10 residues. Between the trimmed V and J ends, which lost 8 bases and 6 bases, there was a span of 10 bases. CDR3 nucleotide sequence: TGCAGTCCCCGGGCCCCTGAAGCTTTCTTT. Protein: CSPRAPEAFF.

The V and J genes are TRBV12-3 or TRBV12-4 and TRBJ2-1; the D call may be TRBD1 or TRBD2 (5 bases each). This CDR3 contains 12 residues. Trimming pared 6 bases from V and 9 bases from J, leaving 12 bases between. The CDR3 nucleotides read TGTGCCAGCAGACGGGGCAGATTTGAGCAGTTCTTC. It is translated as CASRRGRFEQFF.

This clone was counted a few times. The V and J genes are TRBV6-5 and TRBJ1-6, with TRBD1 as a possible D gene (5 bases). Germline V lookup: CDR1 MNHEY, CDR2 SVGAGI. Trimming cost V 4 bases and J 10 bases, with 14 bases left between them. This CDR3 region has 14 residues. This chain's CDR3 is CASSFRVGESPLHF. CDR3 in DNA: TGTGCCAGCAGTTTCAGGGTCGGGGAATCACCCCTCCACTTT.